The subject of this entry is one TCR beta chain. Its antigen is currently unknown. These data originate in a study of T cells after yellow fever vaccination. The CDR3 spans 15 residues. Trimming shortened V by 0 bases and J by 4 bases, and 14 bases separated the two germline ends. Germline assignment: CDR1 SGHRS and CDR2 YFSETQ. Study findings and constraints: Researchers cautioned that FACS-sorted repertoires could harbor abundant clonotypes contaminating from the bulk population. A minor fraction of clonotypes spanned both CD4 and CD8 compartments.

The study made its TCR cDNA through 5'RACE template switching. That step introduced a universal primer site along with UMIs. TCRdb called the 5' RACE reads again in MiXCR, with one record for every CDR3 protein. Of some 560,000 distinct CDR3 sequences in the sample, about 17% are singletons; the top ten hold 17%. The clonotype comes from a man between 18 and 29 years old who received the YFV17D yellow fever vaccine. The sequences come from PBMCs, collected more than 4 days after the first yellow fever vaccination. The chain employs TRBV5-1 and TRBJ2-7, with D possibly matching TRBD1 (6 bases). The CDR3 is CASSLALQGGYEQYF. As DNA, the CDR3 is TGCGCCAGCAGCTTGGCCTTACAGGGTGGTTACGAGCAGTACTTC.